The 8 T cell receptor beta chains listed next were all sequenced from one sample in a study of response to subunit inactivated influenza vaccine. A single record per CDR3 protein comes from TCRdb applying MiXCR to the RT-PCR reads. The sample carries about 800,000 distinct CDR3 sequences, about 20% recorded once. The specimen was PBMCs from blood, collected roughly 5 days after vaccination. These receptors all come from a man aged 45 to 65 who received an inactivated influenza vaccine.

This clonotype was recorded at least ten times. The V gene is TRBV12-3 or TRBV12-4, the J gene TRBJ2-2, with D possibly TRBD2 on 5 matching bases. V was shortened by 6 bases and J by 7 bases, with 9 bases between the two germline ends. This CDR3 region has 12 residues. The CDR3 coding sequence is TGTGCCAGCAGCGCGGGTTTCGGGGAGCTGTTTTTT. This gives the protein CASSAGFGELFF.

This clonotype turned up a few times. The chain couples TRBV12-5 to TRBJ2-3, with 13 positions matching TRBD2. The CDR3 has 18 residues. In germline, CDR1 is LGHNT, CDR2 FRNRAP. Trimming at V came to 5 bases and at J to 4 bases, leaving 12 bases not matched to a gene. CDR3: CASGEDPGLAGFADTQYF. DNA for the CDR3: TGTGCTAGTGGTGAGGACCCGGGACTAGCGGGGTTTGCAGATACGCAGTATTTT.

This clonotype was found a few times. J is TRBJ2-5 and V is TRBV12-3 or TRBV12-4; D gene uncertain. The germline V and J ends were trimmed by 4 bases and 1 base, with 10 bases remaining between them. The CDR3 loop spans 14 amino acids. The CDR3, as DNA: TGTGCCAGCAGTTGGACCGTTCTCCAAGAGACCCAGTACTTC. Its protein is CASSWTVLQETQYF.

The chain uses TRBV20-1 and TRBJ1-1, with TRBD1 matching over 11 bases. Trimming at V came to 3 bases and at J to 4 bases, leaving 10 bases not matched to a gene. CDR1 and CDR2 (germline): DFQATT, SNEGSKA (reference sequence). This CDR3 contains 16 residues. CDR3 sequence: CSARSGQGAEGTEAFF. In DNA form, the CDR3 reads TGCAGTGCTAGGTCTGGACAGGGGGCGGAGGGCACTGAAGCTTTCTTT.

This clonotype was seen at least ten times. This chain joins TRBV5-1 and TRBJ2-7; 7 bases fit TRBD1. The CDR3 has 12 amino acids. V shed 3 bases, J shed 7 bases, and the junction held 4 bases outside the gene matches. CDR1 is SGHRS, CDR2 YFSETQ, per germline. This CDR3 reads CASSYSQGEQYF. The CDR3, as DNA: TGCGCCAGCAGCTACTCACAGGGGGAGCAGTACTTC. The variable domain in full, with the rest retrieved from reference TRBV5-1 and TRBJ2-7, is KAGVTQTPRYLIKTRGQQVTLSCSPISGHRSVSWYQQTPGQGLQFLFEYFSETQRNKGNFPGRFSGRQFSNSRSEMNVSTLELGDSALYLCASSYSQGEQYFGPGTRLTVT.

This clonotype was observed a handful of times. The V and J genes are TRBV7-8 and TRBJ2-1, with D maybe TRBD2 (6 bases). This CDR3 has 14 residues. Per germline, CDR1 SGHVS and CDR2 FQNEAQ. V lost 6 bases to trimming and J lost 7 bases, with 16 bases between them. The CDR3 spells CASRETSQLNEQFF. CDR3 nucleotides: TGTGCCAGCAGGGAAACTAGCCAACTTAATGAGCAGTTCTTC.

This clonotype was counted once. This chain uses TRBV6-1 with TRBJ2-5; 10 bases are shared with TRBD2. The ends lost 1 base at V and 0 bases at J; junction bases unmatched: 5. Germline CDR1 is MNHNS and CDR2 is SASEGT. The CDR3 length is 17 residues. This CDR3 is CASSEGPSGGNQETQYF. The CDR3 bases are TGTGCCAGCAGTGAAGGGCCTAGCGGGGGCAACCAAGAGACCCAGTACTTC.

V is TRBV29-1 and J is TRBJ2-5; 16 bases agree with TRBD2. Per the germline V gene, CDR1 is SQVTM and CDR2 is ANQGSEA. The CDR3 sequence is 18 residues long. V shed 7 bases, J shed 6 bases, and the junction held 17 bases outside the gene matches. CDR3 loop: CSAWSTGLAGGSPQTQYF. The DNA of the CDR3 is TGCAGCGCCTGGTCGACGGGACTAGCGGGAGGGTCCCCTCAGACCCAGTACTTC.